This T cell receptor beta chain was sequenced in a study of T cells in Graves' hyperthyroidism and ophthalmopathy. This clonotype has more than one count but fewer than ten. Subjects with ophthalmopathy showed a Clinical Activity Score no lower than 3, a NOSPECS grade no lower than 4, and a duration shorter than 3 months. Based on clinical symptoms, serum thyroxine and TRAb, thyroid ultrasound and orbital computed tomography, diagnoses were reached. The investigators amplified TCR beta CDR3 regions from RNA transcripts. A set of HTBI primers served as the primers for a first-round RT-PCR of the TCR CDR3. One entry per CDR3 protein results from TCRdb running MiXCR on the multiplex PCR reads. Found here are some 300,000 distinct CDR3 sequences, roughly a fifth of them singletons; the top ten hold approximately 35%. The ends were cut back, 7 bases at V and 1 base at J, with 18 bases in the middle. Germline values: CDR1 SQVTM, CDR2 ANQGSEA. This CDR3 contains 15 residues.

The rearrangement joins TRBV29-1 to TRBJ2-3; no reliable D call. This sequence was found in a man aged 50-60 years with Graves' ophthalmopathy. Sequencing used blood. CDR3 DNA sequence: TGCAGCGCAATGAGACCGATCGCTTGCACAGATACGCAGTATTTT. Amino acids: CSAMRPIACTDTQYF.